The 30 T cell receptor beta chains reported below all come from one sample, sequenced in a study of CD8 T cells in Susac syndrome. Reverse transcription of about 0.45 to 1 ug RNA was performed with random hexamers. TCRdb reprocessed the immunoSEQ multiplex PCR reads via MiXCR and lists one record per CDR3 protein. Here the sample spans some 58,000 distinct CDR3 sequences, 95% being singletons. The sample was CD8+ T cells from PBMCs. The receptor source for this set is a human donor with Susac syndrome.

The chain combines TRBV6-1 with TRBJ2-1; the match to TRBD2 covers 9 bases. Germline lookup yields CDR1 MNHNS and CDR2 SASEGT. V was pared by 9 bases and J by 3 bases, with 15 bases of the junction left unmatched. The length of the CDR3 is 17 residues. The CDR3 here is CASRSISRGGRYNEQFF. CDR3 nucleotide sequence: TGTGCCAGTCGGTCGATTTCGCGGGGGGGCCGCTACAATGAGCAGTTCTTC.

This rearrangement joins TRBV2 to TRBJ2-7; D remains ambiguous. This CDR3 has 12 amino acids. V was shortened by 4 bases and J by 13 bases, with 17 bases between the two germline ends. Germline CDR1 is SNHLY and CDR2 is FYNNEI. The CDR3 loop is CASSGGGYQVYF. In DNA, the CDR3 is TGTGCCAGCAGTGGTGGTGGATATCAGGTCTACTTC.

CDR3 sequence: CSASSTQEVQETQYF. CDR3 DNA: TGCAGTGCTTCATCGACTCAGGAAGTCCAAGAGACCCAGTACTTC. V is TRBV20-1 and J is TRBJ2-5; D gene uncertain. Germline V gene data show CDR1 as DFQATT and CDR2 as SNEGSKA (reference sequence). The V gene lost 5 bases and the J gene lost 1 base, with 17 bases spanning the gap. This CDR3 comprises 15 residues.

This chain links TRBV5-1 with TRBJ2-7, with a tentative D call TRBD2 (6 bases). Trimming left V 2 bases short and J 3 bases short, with 12 bases between. The CDR3 length is 14 residues. CDR1 and CDR2 (germline): SGHRS, YFSETQ. CDR3: CASSFGGLVYEQYF. As DNA, the CDR3 is TGCGCCAGCAGCTTTGGGGGACTGGTCTACGAGCAGTACTTC.

The V gene is TRBV6-5, the J gene TRBJ2-1; D is possibly TRBD2 (5 bases). Germline CDR1 is MNHEY and CDR2 is SVGAGI. CDR3 length: 17 residues. V lost 2 bases to trimming and J lost 3 bases, with 17 bases between them. CDR3 residues: CASSYPAEGQFYNEQFF. The CDR3 nucleotides read TGTGCCAGCAGTTACCCCGCCGAGGGTCAATTCTACAATGAGCAGTTCTTC.

The rearrangement joins TRBV13 to TRBJ2-7; a possible D gene is TRBD1 (6 bases). Trimming took 4 bases from V and 4 from J, leaving 8 bases between them. This CDR3 is built from 12 residues. Per germline, CDR1 PRHDT and CDR2 FYEKMQ (reference sequence). CDR3 amino acids: CASSSRGYEQYF. The CDR3 DNA reads TGTGCCAGCAGCTCCAGGGGTTACGAGCAGTACTTC.

This chain connects TRBV15 to TRBJ2-6, with TRBD1 matching 8 bases. The germline CDR1 and CDR2 sequences are LNHNV and YYDKDF (reference sequence). The CDR3 has 15 amino acids. The trim removed 5 bases at V and 8 bases at J, leaving 8 bases unmatched. CDR3: CATSPRRTGTNVLTF. The CDR3 coding sequence is TGTGCCACCAGCCCCCGTCGGACAGGGACCAACGTCCTGACTTTC.

V and J are TRBV15 and TRBJ2-5, with D perhaps TRBD2 (6 bases). With 1 base removed from V and 5 bases from J, the gap between germline ends came to 17 bases. CDR3 length: 16 amino acids. Germline V gene data show CDR1 as LNHNV and CDR2 as YYDKDF (reference sequence). CDR3 coding DNA: TGTGCCACCAGCAGAGGCGGGGTGGGCATTTCGGAGACCCAGTACTTC. Protein: CATSRGGVGISETQYF.

The rearrangement joins TRBV20-1 to TRBJ1-6; 7 bases are a match to TRBD1. After removal of 4 bases from V and 6 bases from J, the junction contained 3 bases not matched to a gene. Germline V gives CDR1 DFQATT, CDR2 SNEGSKA (reference sequence). The CDR3 sequence is 13 residues long. Here the CDR3 reads CSAKDRANSPLHF. As DNA, the CDR3 is TGCAGTGCTAAAGACAGGGCTAATTCACCCCTCCACTTT.

This chain uses TRBV5-4 with TRBJ2-5; weak D call: TRBD2 (5 bases). V was trimmed by 2 bases and J by 5 bases, leaving 10 bases between them. This CDR3 region has 13 residues. CDR1 and CDR2 (germline): SGHNT, YYREEE (reference sequence). The CDR3 loop is CASSLRGYETQYF. The CDR3 DNA is TGTGCCAGCAGCTTACGGGGATATGAGACCCAGTACTTC.

This clonotype was counted a single time. The J gene is TRBJ2-3, the V gene TRBV29-1; D is perhaps TRBD1 (5 bases). Germline values: CDR1 SQVTM, CDR2 ANQGSEA. This CDR3 comprises 15 residues. V dropped 4 bases and J dropped 0 bases, with 14 bases sitting between them. As DNA, the CDR3 is TGCAGCGTTGTTCTACAGGCCGATAGCACAGATACGCAGTATTTT. This gives the protein CSVVLQADSTDTQYF.

The chain is built from TRBV10-2 and TRBJ2-1; D ambiguous. Trimming cost V 3 bases and J 14 bases, with 8 bases left between them. The CDR3 sequence is 10 residues long. Germline V gene data show CDR1 as WSHSY and CDR2 as SAAADI. DNA of the CDR3: TGCGCCAGCAGTGATGGGCTCGAGTTCTTC. Encoded protein: CASSDGLEFF.

The chain joins TRBV20-1 to TRBJ1-1, with D unclear. In germline, CDR1 is DFQATT, CDR2 SNEGSKA (reference sequence). This CDR3 is 11 amino acids long. V was clipped by 2 bases and J by 4 bases, with 5 bases between them. The CDR3 spells CSARSGTEAFF. The DNA of the CDR3 is TGCAGTGCTAGATCCGGCACTGAAGCTTTCTTT.

The chain couples TRBV29-1 to TRBJ2-6; possibly TRBD1 for D (5 bases). The CDR3 extends over 16 amino acids. Germline CDR1 SQVTM, CDR2 ANQGSEA. Trimming took 5 bases from V and 0 from J, leaving 14 bases between them. CDR3 coding DNA: TGCAGCGTTAGGGGTGGACCCAGCTCTGGGGCCAACGTCCTGACTTTC. Encoded protein: CSVRGGPSSGANVLTF.

The chain couples TRBV30 to TRBJ2-3; TRBD2 matches at 7 bases. Germline V gene lookup returns CDR1 GTSNPN and CDR2 SVGIG (reference sequence). Unmatched junction bases numbered 2, after V lost 1 base and J lost 1 base. The CDR3 runs 14 residues. The CDR3 here is CAWSAAGGTDTQYF. The CDR3 DNA sequence: TGTGCCTGGAGTGCGGCGGGGGGCACAGATACGCAGTATTTT. Combining the CDR3 with reference TRBV30 and TRBJ2-3 gives the whole variable domain SQTIHQWPATLVQPVGSPLSLECTVEGTSNPNLYWYRQAAGRGLQLLFYSVGIGQISSEVPQNLSASRPQDRQFILSSKKLLLSDSGFYLCAWSAAGGTDTQYFGPGTRLTVL.

This clonotype has a single count. J is TRBJ1-1 and V is TRBV20-1; 7 bases match TRBD1. The CDR3 loop spans 15 amino acids. After removal of 0 bases from V and 5 bases from J, the junction contained 9 bases not matched to a gene. Germline values: CDR1 DFQATT, CDR2 SNEGSKA (reference sequence). CDR3: CSARDWGGRGTEAFF. DNA of the CDR3: TGCAGTGCTAGAGACTGGGGGGGCAGGGGGACTGAAGCTTTCTTT.

This sequence joins TRBV30 and TRBJ2-3; D may be TRBD1 (6 bases). Trimming took 3 bases from V and 2 from J, leaving 9 bases between them. CDR3 size: 13 residues. The germline gives CDR1 GTSNPN, CDR2 SVGIG (reference sequence). The chain's CDR3 is CAWSAGDTDTQYF. DNA of the CDR3: TGTGCCTGGAGCGCAGGGGACACAGATACGCAGTATTTT.

The gene calls are TRBV28 and TRBJ2-3, with D uncertain. Germline CDR1 MDHEN, CDR2 SYDVKM. With 2 bases removed from V and 4 bases from J, the gap between germline ends came to 7 bases. This CDR3 contains 13 residues. DNA of the CDR3: TGTGCCAGCAGTTTAGAAGGGTCAGATACGCAGTATTTT. Its protein is CASSLEGSDTQYF.

The V and J genes are TRBV29-1 and TRBJ2-3, with D possibly being TRBD2 (6 bases). The germline V gene has CDR1 SQVTM and CDR2 ANQGSEA. This CDR3 region has 15 residues. The ends were cut back, 3 bases at V and 6 bases at J, with 19 bases in the middle. CDR3 sequence reads: CSVDGTEPSWDTQYF. The CDR3 DNA follows: TGCAGCGTTGACGGGACTGAGCCGTCCTGGGATACGCAGTATTTT.

The chain is built from TRBV5-1 and TRBJ1-1; a possible D gene is TRBD1 (6 bases). CDR3 size: 16 residues. Germline V gene sequence: CDR1 SGHRS, CDR2 YFSETQ. The V end was cut by 0 bases, the J end by 5 bases, with 17 bases between. Here the CDR3 DNA reads TGCGCCAGCAGCTTGGTGGAGGGGGGAATTAGGACTGAAGCTTTCTTT. Translating it yields CASSLVEGGIRTEAFF.

The gene calls are TRBV29-1 and TRBJ2-5, with 15 positions matching TRBD2. CDR3 length: 16 amino acids. J gave up 7 bases and V 8 bases, and 14 bases lay outside the gene matches. The germline gives CDR1 SQVTM, CDR2 ANQGSEA. In nucleotides, the CDR3 is TGCAGCACCTTGAAGGGACTAGCGGGGGGTGCGGGGACCCAGTACTTC. This translates into CSTLKGLAGGAGTQYF.

The rearrangement links TRBV7-2 to TRBJ2-2, with D perhaps TRBD2 (5 bases). The V gene lost 4 bases and the J gene lost 1 base, with 16 bases spanning the gap. This CDR3 has 17 amino acids. The germline CDR1 and CDR2 sequences are SGHTA and FQGNSA. As DNA, the CDR3 is TGTGCCAGCAGCTCTCCCTCGGTCGGGGTGAACACCGGGGAGCTGTTTTTT. It translates to CASSSPSVGVNTGELFF.

CDR3 protein: CASSPAGSGEFF. As DNA, the CDR3 is TGTGCCAGCAGCCCGGCCGGGAGCGGGGAGTTCTTC. This chain connects TRBV14 to TRBJ2-1, with 7 bases aligning to TRBD2. V lost 4 bases and J lost 14; bases outside the gene matches: 8. Germline lookup yields CDR1 SGHDN and CDR2 FVKESK. This CDR3 is 12 amino acids long. Complete variable domain (other parts from reference TRBV14 and TRBJ2-1): EAGVTQFPSHSVIEKGQTVTLRCDPISGHDNLYWYRRVMGKEIKFLLHFVKESKQDESGMPNNRFLAERTGGTYSTLKVQPAELEDSGVYFCASSPAGSGEFFGPGTRLTVL.

The gene calls are TRBV4-3 and TRBJ2-6; unclear D gene. This CDR3 is built from 16 residues. CDR1 and CDR2 from the germline V gene are LGHNA and YSLEER. The V gene lost 0 bases and the J gene lost 0 bases, with 6 bases spanning the gap. The CDR3 nucleotides are TGCGCCAGCAGCCAAGACAGCTCCTCTGGGGCCAACGTCCTGACTTTC. This codes for CASSQDSSSGANVLTF.

The chain has TRBV24-1 and TRBJ2-3; the match to TRBD2 covers 10 bases. The CDR3 covers 14 residues. V lost 6 bases to trimming and J lost 4 bases; unmatched junction nucleotides: 3. CDR1 is KGHDR, CDR2 SFDVKD, per germline. The CDR3 here is CATSRSGGPDTQYF. The CDR3 nucleotides are TGTGCCACCAGTCGTAGCGGGGGGCCAGATACGCAGTATTTT.

The chain has TRBV27 and TRBJ1-5; 8 nucleotides align to TRBD1. V was clipped by 7 bases and J by 4 bases; unmatched bases: 9. Germline V gene sequence: CDR1 MNHEY, CDR2 SMNVEV (reference sequence). The CDR3 is 15 amino acids. The CDR3 nucleotides read TGTGCCAGCAAGCAGGGGGCAGGCCCAAATCAGCCCCAGCATTTT. Protein sequence: CASKQGAGPNQPQHF.

This sequence joins TRBV5-1 and TRBJ1-2, with D hard to call. The CDR3 is 16 residues long. From germline, CDR1 is SGHRS and CDR2 YFSETQ. V was trimmed by 1 base and J by 3 bases, leaving 16 bases between them. CDR3 region: CASSLNSPSGDYGYTF. The DNA for the CDR3 is TGCGCCAGCAGCTTGAACAGCCCCTCAGGCGACTATGGCTACACCTTC.

The V call is TRBV25-1, the J call TRBJ2-7; 9 bases line up with TRBD1. Looked up from germline, CDR1 is MGHDK and CDR2 is SYGVNS. The CDR3 length is 12 residues. V was pared by 8 bases and J by 4 bases, with 3 bases of the junction left unmatched. CDR3 bases: TGTGCCAGCGCACAGGGGGCGTACGAGCAGTACTTC. Translated: CASAQGAYEQYF.

V is TRBV20-1 and J is TRBJ2-7, with D possibly being TRBD2 (6 bases). The CDR3 consists of 16 residues. Trimming stripped 0 bases from V and 0 bases from J, with 15 bases between. CDR1 is DFQATT and CDR2 is SNEGSKA in the germline V gene (reference sequence). The CDR3 loop is CSARDPYRESSYEQYF. The CDR3 DNA sequence: TGCAGTGCTAGAGATCCATACCGGGAGAGCTCCTACGAGCAGTACTTC.

The CDR3 region is CASSPRGGPQPQHF. DNA for the CDR3: TGTGCCAGCAGTCCCAGGGGAGGGCCCCAGCCCCAGCATTTT. The J gene is TRBJ1-5, the V gene TRBV2, with D possibly matching TRBD1 (6 bases). The CDR3 spans 14 residues. Per the germline V gene, CDR1 is SNHLY and CDR2 is FYNNEI. The V end was cut by 5 bases, the J end by 7 bases, with 15 bases between.